This is a list of T cell receptor beta chains from one sample in a study of blood T cell repertoires in COVID-19. Here immunoSEQ multiplex PCR was the method, and the copy in TCRdb shows in-frame clones only, minus some. The table lists a few hundred thousand clones, around 84% of them singletons. The material sequenced was PBMCs or T cells enriched from blood (not recorded which). The receptors were gathered from a woman aged 45 to 65 who had been exposed to COVID-19. Both conserved end residues are part of each CDR3. Clone size appears in some rows only: once, few, many, or a class for an expanded clone.

CDR3: CASSDSGANTGELFF; size: few; J: TRBJ2-2; V: TRBV6-4
CDR3: CASSEYSGGLGNTIYF; size: NA; J: TRBJ1-3; V: TRBV25-1
CDR3: CASSPEVYEQYF; size: NA; J: TRBJ2-7; V: TRBV2
CDR3: CSVVGRGSYNEQFF; size: NA; J: TRBJ2-1; V: TRBV29-1
CDR3: CASKRPGTAQKNIQYF; size: once; J: TRBJ2-4; V: TRBV28
CDR3: CASSLRGAPYEQYF; size: NA; J: TRBJ2-7; V: TRBV5-8
CDR3: CASSENWAALTQYF; size: NA; J: TRBJ2-3; V: TRBV6-1
CDR3: CASSQDTSPLYQETQYF; size: NA; J: TRBJ2-5; V: TRBV4-1
CDR3: CASKKAYNEQFF; size: few; J: TRBJ2-1; V: TRBV27
CDR3: CASSQDPGTGDTEAFF; size: NA; J: TRBJ1-1; V: TRBV4-2
CDR3: CASSPPMRLSGYTF; size: NA; J: TRBJ1-2; V: TRBV18
CDR3: CASSLAGIRGNYGYTF; size: NA; J: TRBJ1-2; V: TRBV13
CDR3: CASSELAGGNTDTQYF; size: NA; J: TRBJ2-3; V: TRBV2
CDR3: CASSQWVGTANTGELFF; size: NA; J: TRBJ2-2; V: TRBV27
CDR3: CASSLRYSDRDNEQFF; size: once; J: TRBJ2-1; V: TRBV11-2
CDR3: CASLGGANTEAFF; size: NA; J: TRBJ1-1; V: TRBV11-2
CDR3: CASSGQLNTEAFF; size: few; J: TRBJ1-1; V: TRBV12-3/TRBV12-4
CDR3: CAWGPRRLTTGELFF; size: NA; J: TRBJ2-2; V: TRBV30
CDR3: CASSGGGRHEAFF; size: NA; J: TRBJ1-1; V: TRBV5-1
CDR3: CASSLRGNTEAFF; size: NA; J: TRBJ1-1; V: TRBV5-4
CDR3: CSVRTGESPLHF; size: NA; J: TRBJ1-6; V: TRBV29-1
CDR3: CASSLVPPNGGEAFF; size: NA; J: TRBJ1-1; V: TRBV28
CDR3: CASSQVSLAGEGGYTF; size: NA; J: TRBJ1-2; V: TRBV4-1
CDR3: CASSLAGGYTQYF; size: NA; J: TRBJ2-3; V: TRBV12-3/TRBV12-4
CDR3: CASSGQGNYGYTF; size: NA; J: TRBJ1-2; V: TRBV27
CDR3: CASSESGKTGNTGELFF; size: NA; J: TRBJ2-2; V: TRBV2
CDR3: CASSFGQGRDYGYTF; size: NA; J: TRBJ1-2; V: TRBV5-5
CDR3: CASSQLRGTGNTIYF; size: NA; J: TRBJ1-3; V: TRBV4-3
CDR3: CASTDPTGGIDSQPQHF; size: NA; J: TRBJ1-5; V: TRBV28
CDR3: CASSRSGGAGEQFF; size: NA; J: TRBJ2-1; V: TRBV5-1
CDR3: CASSLSGETYEQYF; size: NA; J: TRBJ2-7; V: TRBV5-1
CDR3: CASSPPDTLNTGELFF; size: NA; J: TRBJ2-2; V: TRBV7-9
CDR3: CASSLGGGGADTQYF; size: once; J: TRBJ2-3; V: TRBV5-1
CDR3: CASSLDGRAGEKLFF; size: NA; J: TRBJ1-4; V: TRBV7-2
CDR3: CASSLMGQGRSGANVLTF; size: NA; J: TRBJ2-6; V: TRBV7-9
CDR3: CASRTGGNEKLFF; size: NA; J: TRBJ1-4; V: TRBV28
CDR3: CASSFRGPGHLSPLHF; size: NA; J: TRBJ1-6; V: TRBV7-8
CDR3: CASSLGATSGANVLTF; size: NA; J: TRBJ2-6; V: TRBV7-9
CDR3: CASSSRGLRGNTIYF; size: NA; J: TRBJ1-3; V: TRBV5-6
CDR3: CASSLGLQGASNAFF; size: NA; J: TRBJ1-1; V: TRBV5-1
CDR3: CASSFHSKAFF; size: NA; J: TRBJ1-1; V: TRBV12-3/TRBV12-4
CDR3: CASRSGLAGVSYF; size: few; J: TRBJ2-7; V: TRBV27
CDR3: CASSLSSLDRVYGYTF; size: few; J: TRBJ1-2; V: TRBV7-2
CDR3: CASMGGEPYEQYF; size: NA; J: TRBJ2-7; V: TRBV28
CDR3: CASSFERRNEQFF; size: NA; J: TRBJ2-1; V: TRBV11-2
CDR3: CASGRGASYNEQFF; size: NA; J: TRBJ2-1; V: TRBV7-2
CDR3: CASSDPAGLLTGELFF; size: NA; J: TRBJ2-2; V: TRBV11-2
CDR3: CASSSTGTGAAFF; size: NA; J: TRBJ1-1; V: TRBV5-1
CDR3: CASSIIDGPRSAGGYTF; size: NA; J: TRBJ1-2; V: TRBV19
CDR3: CASSFDRDLNSPLHF; size: NA; J: TRBJ1-6; V: TRBV11-1
CDR3: CSVAIGGWDLEAFF; size: NA; J: TRBJ1-1; V: TRBV29-1
CDR3: CASSLDPMDYGYTF; size: NA; J: TRBJ1-2; V: TRBV11-2
CDR3: CATQGFYSNQPQHF; size: NA; J: TRBJ1-5; V: TRBV7-4
CDR3: CASSRELNEQFF; size: NA; J: TRBJ2-1; V: TRBV5-1
CDR3: CASSLFPGELFF; size: NA; J: TRBJ2-2; V: TRBV3-1/TRBV3-2